A single sample gave rise to the 27 T cell receptor beta chains below, sequenced in a study of identical twins. TCRdb re-called the 5' RACE reads through MiXCR, storing one row per CDR3 protein. The table records around 510,000 distinct CDR3 sequences, 14% of them present only once. The data also belong to a second study, concerning yellow fever vaccine responses in identical twins.

The specimen sequenced was CD4+ T cells sorted from blood. All receptors come from a woman aged 18-35 years in good health.

This clonotype turned up a few times. The genes are TRBV28 and TRBJ2-7; tentative D call: TRBD2 (6 bases). The CDR3 extends over 15 amino acids. V gave up 5 bases and J gave up 6 bases, with 20 bases separating them. From germline, CDR1 is MDHEN and CDR2 SYDVKM. The CDR3 region is CASSAPKAGTGEQYF. The CDR3 nucleotides read TGTGCCAGCAGTGCACCCAAGGCGGGAACTGGCGAGCAGTACTTC.

This clonotype was seen once. The genes are TRBV3-1 and TRBJ2-5; 8 bases line up with TRBD2. This CDR3 is 15 amino acids long. Germline-derived CDR1 and CDR2 are LGHDT and YNNKEL (reference sequence). The J segment lost 6 bases and the V segment lost 10 bases, leaving 16 bases of the junction unmatched. The chain's CDR3 is CATCQSSGRPKTQYF. The CDR3 region has the DNA TGTGCCACCTGCCAAAGCAGCGGGAGACCTAAGACCCAGTACTTC.

The V gene is TRBV6-1, the J gene TRBJ2-7; tentative D call: TRBD1 (6 bases). This CDR3 comprises 15 residues. The germline V gene has CDR1 MNHNS and CDR2 SASEGT. V was cut by 6 bases and J by 2 bases, with 17 bases left in between. CDR3 loop: CASRGTRGAAYEQYF. CDR3 nucleotides: TGTGCCAGCAGAGGCACCAGGGGTGCTGCCTACGAGCAGTACTTC.

The sample holds many counts of this clonotype. This sequence joins TRBV12-5 and TRBJ2-3; the D gene is possibly TRBD1 (5 bases). The CDR3 spans 13 residues. In germline, CDR1 is LGHNT, CDR2 FRNRAP. With 6 bases removed from V and 3 bases from J, the gap between germline ends came to 10 bases. Here the CDR3 reads CASGPSGTDTQYF. CDR3 coding DNA: TGTGCTAGTGGCCCTTCAGGGACAGATACGCAGTATTTT.

This clonotype has only a few counts. V and J are TRBV24-1 and TRBJ2-6; possibly TRBD2 for D (7 bases). The V and J ends lost 5 bases and 3 bases respectively, with 13 bases between them. CDR3 length equals 16 residues. Germline V gene lookup returns CDR1 KGHDR and CDR2 SFDVKD. Here the CDR3 DNA reads TGTGCCACCAGTGGGGAGGGGGTAGTTGGGGCCAACGTCCTGACTTTC. The encoded protein is CATSGEGVVGANVLTF.

The chain employs TRBV7-8 and TRBJ1-5; tentatively, D is TRBD1 (6 bases). Trimming pared 5 bases from V and 7 bases from J, leaving 15 bases between. This CDR3 is 14 amino acids long. The germline V gene encodes CDR1 SGHVS and CDR2 FQNEAQ. The CDR3 nucleotides are TGTGCCAGCAGCCCCTGGGGGACAAGGCAGCCCCAGCATTTT. It specifies CASSPWGTRQPQHF. Using reference TRBV7-8 and TRBJ1-5 for the parts outside the CDR3, the full variable domain is GAGVSQSPRYKVAKRGQDVALRCDPISGHVSLFWYQQALGQGPEFLTYFQNEAQLDKSGLPSDRFFAERPEGSVSTLKIQRTQQEDSAVYLCASSPWGTRQPQHFGDGTRLSIL.

This rearrangement joins TRBV4-2 to TRBJ2-1; TRBD2 aligns across 8 bases. Germline V gene lookup returns CDR1 LGHNA and CDR2 YNFKEQ. V lost 0 bases, J lost 6 bases, and 10 bases stayed unmatched. The CDR3 contains 17 residues. The CDR3 spells CASSQDSGKAGANEQFF. CDR3 DNA sequence: TGTGCCAGCAGCCAAGATTCGGGCAAAGCGGGAGCCAATGAGCAGTTCTTC.

Notes on this clonotype: A much more abundant neighbour one base away suggests this may be a read error. The chain has TRBV29-1 and TRBJ2-2, with 9 bases that match TRBD2. Per germline, CDR1 SQVTM and CDR2 ANQGSEA. This CDR3 spans 16 amino acids. J gave up 6 bases and V 0 bases, and 8 bases lay outside the gene matches. The CDR3 spells CSVEDGPSGKPGELFF. The CDR3, as DNA: TGCAGCGTTGAAGACGGGCCTAGCGGGAAGCCCGGGGAGCTGTTTTTT.

CDR3: CASSLRTLATGELFF. The CDR3, as DNA: TGTGCCAGCAGTCTACGGACTCTCGCCACCGGGGAGCTGTTTTTT. The rearrangement links TRBV2 to TRBJ2-2, with TRBD2 as a possible D gene (5 bases). The germline V and J ends were trimmed by 5 bases and 4 bases, with 14 bases remaining between them. The germline V gene has CDR1 SNHLY and CDR2 FYNNEI. This CDR3 contains 15 residues.

This clonotype appeared a few times. A junction end diverges from the germline sequence, so it may reflect a read error. The V gene is TRBV14, the J gene TRBJ2-1; tentatively, D is TRBD2 (5 bases). Germline CDR1 is SGHDN and CDR2 is FVKESK. This CDR3 has 13 residues. This chain's CDR3 is CASSQSRTATRLF. CDR3 in DNA: TGTGCCAGCAGCCAATCTAGGACGGCCACTAGACTCTTC.

In this sample, this clonotype turned up many times. CDR3 region: CSVEGTSGRTYEQYF. CDR3 in DNA: TGCAGCGTTGAGGGTACTAGCGGGAGGACCTACGAGCAGTACTTC. This rearrangement joins TRBV29-1 to TRBJ2-7, with 12 bases matching TRBD2. Germline V CDR1 and CDR2: SQVTM, ANQGSEA. Trimming cost V 3 bases and J 2 bases; bases outside gene matches: 5. The CDR3 is 15 amino acids.

This clonotype occurred many times. The rearrangement links TRBV10-3 to TRBJ2-1; TRBD1 matches 9 bases. Losses at the gene ends were 7 bases for V and 8 bases for J; bases not matched to a gene: 9. The V gene's germline CDR1 is ENHRY and CDR2 SYGVKD. The length of the CDR3 is 14 residues. The CDR3 bases are TGTGCCATCAACCCGGGACAGGGCAATGATGAGCAGTTCTTC. As protein: CAINPGQGNDEQFF.

V is TRBV20-1 and J is TRBJ1-3; maybe TRBD1 (6 bases). Germline V CDR1 and CDR2: DFQATT, SNEGSKA (reference sequence). The CDR3 covers 15 residues. V dropped 7 bases and J dropped 1 base, with 17 bases sitting between them. This chain's CDR3 is CSVRPGGLSGNTIYF. DNA for the CDR3: TGCAGTGTTAGGCCGGGGGGGCTGTCTGGAAACACCATATATTTT.

This clonotype was counted between two and nine times. The rearrangement joins TRBV20-1 to TRBJ2-1; the D gene is possibly TRBD1 (5 bases). V lost 5 bases, J lost 3 bases, and 14 bases lay in between. The CDR3 totals 14 residues. Germline V lookup: CDR1 DFQATT, CDR2 SNEGSKA (reference sequence). The CDR3: CSAPDSLVYNEQFF. CDR3 sequence (DNA): TGCAGTGCTCCAGACAGTTTGGTCTACAATGAGCAGTTCTTC.

This clonotype has a count of ten or more. V and J are TRBV7-2 and TRBJ1-2; TRBD1 is a possible D gene (6 bases). CDR3 length: 15 amino acids. Per germline, CDR1 SGHTA and CDR2 FQGNSA. Trimming pared 0 bases from V and 2 bases from J, leaving 10 bases between. CDR3: CASSLAGGGNYGYTF. The DNA for the CDR3 is TGTGCCAGCAGCTTAGCGGGAGGGGGAAACTATGGCTACACCTTC.

This clonotype showed up just a few times. The CDR3 DNA sequence: TGTGCCAGCAGTTTAGCGCAATGGACAGGGCTGCAGCCCCAGCATTTT. This codes for CASSLAQWTGLQPQHF. The chain employs TRBV12-3 or TRBV12-4 and TRBJ1-5; 8 bases match TRBD1. The CDR3 extends over 16 amino acids. V lost 0 bases, J lost 7 bases, and 8 bases stayed unmatched.

This clonotype came up a few times. V usage is TRBV7-2 and J usage is TRBJ2-1, with 10 bases lining up with TRBD2. CDR3 length: 16 residues. Germline lookup yields CDR1 SGHTA and CDR2 FQGNSA. V lost 4 bases to trimming and J lost 11 bases; unmatched junction nucleotides: 14. The DNA for the CDR3 is TGTGCCAGCAGCTCGGGACTAGCGCGAGAGAGTGCCCAGCAGTTCTTC. Residues: CASSSGLARESAQQFF. The entire variable domain, with the rest obtained from reference TRBV7-2 and TRBJ2-1, is as follows: GAGVSQSPSNKVTEKGKDVELRCDPISGHTALYWYRQSLGQGLEFLIYFQGNSAPDKSGLPSDRFSAERTGGSVSTLTIQRTQQEDSAVYLCASSSGLARESAQQFFGPGTRLTVL.

The V and J genes are TRBV30 and TRBJ2-6, with unresolved D. Per the germline V gene, CDR1 is GTSNPN and CDR2 is SVGIG (reference sequence). The CDR3 loop spans 17 amino acids. Trimming cost V 0 bases and J 3 bases, with 15 bases left between them. The CDR3 coding sequence is TGTGCCTGGAGTGTTTCTCGAAACAGTCGTGGGGCCAACGTCCTGACTTTC. This translates into CAWSVSRNSRGANVLTF.

This chain connects TRBV4-3 to TRBJ1-2; D is ambiguous. Trimming left V 1 base short and J 2 bases short, with 11 bases between. This CDR3 contains 15 residues. Germline loops: CDR1 LGHNA, CDR2 YSLEER. This CDR3 is CASSQGLQVNYGYTF. The CDR3, as DNA: TGCGCCAGCAGCCAAGGTTTACAAGTAAACTATGGCTACACCTTC.

V and J are TRBV24-1 and TRBJ1-5; D is uncertain. The CDR3 sequence is 14 residues long. From germline, CDR1 is KGHDR and CDR2 SFDVKD. V dropped 4 bases and J dropped 3 bases, with 9 bases sitting between them. The CDR3 DNA is TGTGCCACCAGTGACACCGGGCCCAATCAGCCCCAGCATTTT. This encodes CATSDTGPNQPQHF.

CDR3 sequence (DNA): TGTGCCAGTAGTATAGATTCCCGGGGTCACTACAATGAGCAGTTCTTC. Amino acids: CASSIDSRGHYNEQFF. The chain is built from TRBV19 and TRBJ2-1; perhaps TRBD2 as D (5 bases). The V gene lost 0 bases and the J gene lost 3 bases, with 12 bases spanning the gap. This CDR3 region has 16 residues. Germline V gene lookup returns CDR1 LNHDA and CDR2 SQIVND (reference sequence).

V usage is TRBV28 and J usage is TRBJ2-3, with D unresolved. CDR3 length: 11 amino acids. The germline gives CDR1 MDHEN, CDR2 SYDVKM. Trimming took 7 bases from V and 5 from J, leaving 7 bases between them. This CDR3 reads CASNPGDTQYF. CDR3 nucleotides: TGTGCCAGCAATCCAGGAGATACGCAGTATTTT.

V and J are TRBV12-5 and TRBJ2-7; no clear D. CDR1 is LGHNT, CDR2 FRNRAP, per germline. This CDR3 has 12 amino acids. V was clipped by 4 bases and J by 2 bases, with 6 bases between them. CDR3 residues: CASGSGPYEQYF. DNA for the CDR3: TGTGCTAGTGGTTCCGGGCCCTACGAGCAGTACTTC.

This clonotype has a handful of counts. This rearrangement joins TRBV20-1 to TRBJ2-1; no clear D gene. This CDR3 region has 10 residues. Germline V gives CDR1 DFQATT, CDR2 SNEGSKA (reference sequence). DNA of the CDR3: TGCAGCCCCTTGCCCAATGAGCAGTTCTTC. Its translation is CSPLPNEQFF.

The chain uses TRBV2 and TRBJ2-7; 7 bases align to TRBD1. Germline CDR1 and CDR2: SNHLY and FYNNEI. After removal of 5 bases from V and 4 bases from J, the junction contained 11 bases not matched to a gene. The CDR3 loop spans 15 amino acids. The CDR3 here is CASSQNRGRGYEQYF. The CDR3 region has the DNA TGTGCCAGCAGTCAAAATAGGGGGCGTGGGTACGAGCAGTACTTC.

This clonotype was recorded a few times. The gene calls are TRBV15 and TRBJ2-7; 7 bases map to TRBD1. V lost 1 base to trimming and J lost 5 bases; unmatched junction nucleotides: 5. The CDR3 has 14 residues. CDR1 and CDR2 from the germline V gene are LNHNV and YYDKDF (reference sequence). This chain's CDR3 is CATSRALTGHEQYF. The CDR3 DNA is TGTGCCACCAGCAGAGCCCTGACAGGGCACGAGCAGTACTTC.

This clonotype was observed many times. The chain joins TRBV6-1 to TRBJ2-3; 7 bases are a match to TRBD2. The junction had 12 bases not matched to a gene; V was cut back by 5 bases and J by 1 base. The CDR3 sequence is 17 residues long. Germline V CDR1 and CDR2: MNHNS, SASEGT. The CDR3 loop reads CASSRGIAGARTDTQYF. The CDR3 coding sequence is TGTGCCAGCAGTCGCGGAATAGCGGGTGCCCGCACAGATACGCAGTATTTT.